This T cell receptor (beta chain) was profiled in a study of pediatric ulcerative colitis. General observations from the study: Rectal repertoires separated controls, mild-moderate and acute severe colitis. Ulcerative colitis patients shared more blood-rectal clones than controls.

Sequenced by immunoSEQ multiplex PCR; TCRdb stores in-frame clones only, minus some. The data contain 37,000 or so clones, less than 90% of them singletons. Before the diagnostic colonoscopy, ulcerative colitis patients were free of immunosuppressive medication. Trimming took 1 base from V and 2 from J, leaving 20 bases between them. The CDR3 is 18 residues long. The germline V gene has CDR1 SGHTA and CDR2 FQGTGA. Remarks on this clone: Its cognate antigen is unknown.

This sequence originates from a girl aged 10 to 17 with moderate ulcerative colitis. The sample was blood. The gene calls are TRBV7-3 and TRBJ1-1; a weak D match, TRBD1 (6 bases). Here the CDR3 reads CASSLKHRENGGNTEAFF. The CDR3 DNA follows: TGTGCCAGCAGCTTAAAGCACAGGGAAAATGGGGGAAACACTGAAGCTTTCTTT.